This TCR beta chain was found in a study of blood T cell repertoires in COVID-19. Germline V CDR1 and CDR2: SGHDT, YYEEEE. There are 16 residues in the CDR3. The V and J ends lost 4 bases and 7 bases, in that order; junction bases with no gene match: 16. In the source study's methods: Amplification of reference gene primers provided the estimated nucleated cell counts. Assay: immunoSEQ multiplex PCR; the TCRdb copy retains only in-frame clones and omits some. V, J and clone size were drawn from that table, and D and trimming were deduced from the DNA. The repertoire holds about 79,000 clones, approximately 90% seen once, with over 11% in the top ten.

This clonotype was obtained from a man in his 70s with active or convalescent COVID-19. The J gene is TRBJ1-2, the V gene TRBV5-6, with 7 bases aligning to TRBD1. The specimen was peripheral blood. The CDR3 region is CASSPISQGTLAGYTF. For the CDR3, the DNA is TGTGCCAGCAGCCCGATTTCACAGGGGACGTTGGCTGGCTACACCTTC.